The sequence of this TCR beta chain was determined in a study of blood T cell repertoires in COVID-19. Study at large: Acute and convalescent COVID-19 specimens originated in the United States, Italy and Spain.

Participants, 18 to 89 years old, spanned around 25 US areas. Clinical history as reported by participants underpinned cohort assignment. In the study's own analysis: Reference gene primer amplification gave estimated nucleated cell counts. Some clones are missing from TCRdb's copy, which holds only in-frame ones; the method was immunoSEQ multiplex PCR. V and J calls plus clone size are reproduced from that table; the DNA served to infer D and trimming. The sample carries roughly 300,000 clones, about 92% recorded once. The origin of this receptor is a woman younger than 45 who had recovered from COVID-19. The material sequenced was PBMCs or T cells enriched from blood (not recorded which).

The CDR3 sequence is CSVESGGDYNEQFF. In DNA form, the CDR3 reads TGCAGCGTTGAGAGCGGAGGGGACTACAATGAGCAGTTCTTC. J is TRBJ2-1 and V is TRBV29-1; D might be TRBD2 (6 bases). The V end was cut by 3 bases, the J end by 3 bases, with 12 bases between. The germline CDR1 and CDR2 sequences are SQVTM and ANQGSEA. The CDR3 has 14 residues.